Listed here are 27 T cell receptor beta chains from one sample, sequenced in a study of T-cell memory formation after mild COVID-19. TCRdb fed the 5' RACE reads into MiXCR, producing one record per CDR3 protein. The sample records roughly 110,000 distinct CDR3 sequences, approximately 15% being singletons. Sequencing was performed on PBMCs or a T cell subset sorted from them (not recorded which). These receptors all come from an adult woman who had mild COVID-19 (a few samples of this study predate the infection). Cell type and time point are not known.

This clonotype has just a few counts. V gene TRBV7-2 combines with J gene TRBJ2-3; D is undetermined. Germline CDR1 is SGHTA and CDR2 is FQGNSA. The germline V and J ends were trimmed by 1 base and 1 base, with 9 bases remaining between them. This CDR3 has 15 residues. CDR3 sequence: CASSLGPYRTDTQYF. The CDR3 coding sequence is TGTGCCAGCAGCTTAGGCCCCTACCGCACAGATACGCAGTATTTT.

J is TRBJ2-5 and V is TRBV19; no clear D gene. The germline V gene has CDR1 LNHDA and CDR2 SQIVND (reference sequence). The CDR3 is 11 residues long. Deletions cut 7 bases from V and 5 bases from J, with 8 bases between. In DNA form, the CDR3 reads TGTGCCAGTATCCTGGGGGAGACCCAGTACTTC. Translation: CASILGETQYF.

The chain has TRBV5-4 and TRBJ1-1; 9 bases match TRBD1. Germline CDR1 SGHNT, CDR2 YYREEE (reference sequence). Trimming removed 4 bases from V and 6 bases from J; junction bases left unmatched: 16. The CDR3 is 17 amino acids. The CDR3 sequence: CASSPWTGAPGFAEAFF. The CDR3 DNA is TGTGCCAGCAGCCCCTGGACAGGGGCCCCGGGATTCGCTGAAGCTTTCTTT.

The chain couples TRBV5-6 to TRBJ2-1; D is perhaps TRBD1 (5 bases). Germline assignment: CDR1 SGHDT and CDR2 YYEEEE. Trimming took 6 bases from V and 10 from J, leaving 17 bases between them. The CDR3 covers 13 residues. The CDR3 sequence is CASTPQDTGEQFF. Written as DNA, the CDR3 is TGTGCCAGCACCCCTCAGGACACCGGCGAGCAGTTCTTC.

The J gene is TRBJ2-1, the V gene TRBV7-2, with a weak D call TRBD2 (5 bases). Near its end, the DNA agrees better with TRBJ2-7, so the J call may be wrong. Germline CDR1 reads SGHTA; CDR2 reads FQGNSA. The CDR3 length is 13 residues. As DNA, the CDR3 is TGTGCCAGCAGCTCCGGACTTCCCTACGAGCAGTACTTC. Protein product: CASSSGLPYEQYF.

CDR3 sequence: CASSASLAGGPSDTQYF. CDR3 nucleotide sequence: TGTGCCAGCAGCGCGAGCCTAGCGGGGGGGCCTTCAGATACGCAGTATTTT. The rearrangement uses TRBV7-6 and TRBJ2-3; 12 nucleotides agree with TRBD2. In germline, CDR1 is SGHVS, CDR2 FNYEAQ. This CDR3 is 17 amino acids long. The V and J ends lost 5 bases and 4 bases, in that order; junction bases with no gene match: 10.

This chain uses TRBV20-1 with TRBJ1-5; D uncertain. The CDR3 runs 14 residues. V lost 0 bases and J 7 bases, leaving 13 bases between the germline ends. CDR1 and CDR2 (germline): DFQATT, SNEGSKA (reference sequence). Written as DNA, the CDR3 is TGCAGTGCTAGAGATTCCCGCGGGGAACAGCCCCAGCATTTT. This translates into CSARDSRGEQPQHF.

This clonotype was counted only a few times. V usage is TRBV13 and J usage is TRBJ2-1; TRBD2 might be the D (5 bases). The germline V gene encodes CDR1 PRHDT and CDR2 FYEKMQ (reference sequence). The V end was cut by 5 bases, the J end by 0 bases, with 14 bases between. CDR3 length equals 16 residues. The CDR3 bases are TGTGCCAGCAGCCCGCTTCGTGGGAGCTCCTACAATGAGCAGTTCTTC. Amino acids: CASSPLRGSSYNEQFF.

This clonotype was counted between two and nine times. The J gene is TRBJ2-1, the V gene TRBV4-3, with D possibly called TRBD1 or TRBD2 (5 bases each). The CDR3 contains 17 residues. V was shortened by 0 bases and J by 3 bases, with 15 bases between the two germline ends. Germline V gene data show CDR1 as LGHNA and CDR2 as YSLEER. The CDR3 DNA reads as TGCGCCAGCAGCCAAGATAATCTCGGGGCCCTCTACAATGAGCAGTTCTTC. Encoded protein: CASSQDNLGALYNEQFF.

V usage is TRBV29-1 and J usage is TRBJ2-7; TRBD1 aligns across 9 bases. CDR1 and CDR2 (germline): SQVTM, ANQGSEA. V shed 7 bases and J 1 base; nucleotides not matched to a gene: 5. This CDR3 has 13 amino acids. The CDR3: CSASTGGSYEQYF. In DNA form, the CDR3 reads TGCAGCGCCTCGACAGGGGGGTCCTACGAGCAGTACTTC.

The table lists this clonotype with a count of one. The CDR3 region has the DNA TGTGCCAGCAGTCCCGACAGGATTACGGAAAAACTGTTTTTT. Protein: CASSPDRITEKLFF. The chain recombines TRBV6-5 with TRBJ1-4; tentatively, D is TRBD1 (6 bases). Germline-derived CDR1 and CDR2 are MNHEY and SVGAGI. The V and J ends lost 5 bases and 8 bases respectively, with 15 bases between them. This CDR3 region has 14 residues.

The chain carries TRBV7-6 and TRBJ2-5, with D possibly TRBD1 on 7 matching bases. Germline-derived CDR1 and CDR2 are SGHVS and FNYEAQ. Trimming pared 3 bases from V and 1 base from J, leaving 9 bases between. The CDR3 length is 14 residues. This CDR3 is CASSLQGGQETQYF. The CDR3 coding sequence is TGTGCCAGCAGCTTGCAGGGGGGCCAAGAGACCCAGTACTTC.

The table lists this clonotype with a few counts. This sequence joins TRBV12-3 or TRBV12-4 and TRBJ2-7; possibly TRBD1 or TRBD2 for D (7 bases each). The CDR3 totals 15 residues. V lost 5 bases to trimming and J lost 3 bases, with 17 bases between them. The CDR3 nucleotides read TGTGCCAGCAGTCCAGGGGGAGGGGAACTCTACGAGCAGTACTTC. Its protein product is CASSPGGGELYEQYF.

This clonotype was picked up a small number of times. V usage is TRBV4-3 and J usage is TRBJ2-3, with 9 bases aligning to TRBD2. Trimming took 0 bases from V and 2 from J; bases not matched to a gene: 12. The CDR3 runs 19 residues. Germline V gene lookup returns CDR1 LGHNA and CDR2 YSLEER. CDR3 coding DNA: TGCGCCAGCAGCCAAGAACCTTCCCTAGCGGGAATTGACACAGATACGCAGTATTTT. Protein: CASSQEPSLAGIDTDTQYF.

The table lists this clonotype with a few counts. The J gene is TRBJ2-1, the V gene TRBV10-3, with 9 positions matching TRBD2. Germline V gene sequence: CDR1 ENHRY, CDR2 SYGVKD. The J segment lost 0 bases and the V segment lost 10 bases, leaving 16 bases of the junction unmatched. The CDR3 is 18 residues long. DNA of the CDR3: TGTGCCACCCAGTCTGGGGCTAGCGGGACAATCTCCTACAATGAGCAGTTCTTC. Residues: CATQSGASGTISYNEQFF.

The chain combines TRBV30 with TRBJ2-1; D is perhaps TRBD2 (6 bases). This CDR3 spans 12 amino acids. Trimming shortened V by 2 bases and J by 10 bases, and 12 bases separated the two germline ends. In germline, CDR1 is GTSNPN, CDR2 SVGIG (reference sequence). The CDR3 loop is CAWSFPGLEQFF. The CDR3 DNA is TGTGCCTGGAGTTTTCCGGGACTGGAGCAGTTCTTC. The entire variable domain, with the rest obtained from reference TRBV30 and TRBJ2-1, is as follows: SQTIHQWPATLVQPVGSPLSLECTVEGTSNPNLYWYRQAAGRGLQLLFYSVGIGQISSEVPQNLSASRPQDRQFILSSKKLLLSDSGFYLCAWSFPGLEQFFGPGTRLTVL.

V and J are TRBV12-3 or TRBV12-4 and TRBJ2-5; 8 bases agree with TRBD2. This CDR3 is built from 17 residues. The V gene end was trimmed by 2 bases and the J gene end by 5 bases; junction bases not matched to a gene: 13. The CDR3 sequence: CASSLFPGPSGGETQYF. The CDR3 coding sequence is TGTGCCAGCAGTTTATTTCCGGGCCCCAGCGGGGGCGAGACCCAGTACTTC.

A few counts support this clonotype. A much larger clonotype is one base distant, so this may be a read error. As DNA, the CDR3 is TGTGCCAGCAGTCACCGGGGGTCAGATACGCAGTATTTT. Its protein product is CASSHRGSDTQYF. The chain employs TRBV6-4 and TRBJ2-3, with a weak D call TRBD2 (6 bases). Trimming left V 5 bases short and J 4 bases short, with 10 bases between. This CDR3 region has 13 residues. Germline loops: CDR1 MRHNA, CDR2 SNTAGT.

The table lists this clonotype with a few counts. J is TRBJ2-3 and V is TRBV15; D is unresolved. V lost 0 bases to trimming and J lost 4 bases, with 14 bases between them. In germline, CDR1 is LNHNV, CDR2 YYDKDF (reference sequence). This CDR3 spans 16 amino acids. CDR3 sequence: CATSRDSAYGADTQYF. CDR3 nucleotide sequence: TGTGCCACCAGCAGAGACTCCGCTTATGGTGCAGATACGCAGTATTTT. The full variable domain, in which reference TRBV15 and TRBJ2-3 provide the parts outside the CDR3, is DAMVIQNPRYQVTQFGKPVTLSCSQTLNHNVMYWYQQKSSQAPKLLFHYYDKDFNNEADTPDNFQSRRPNTSFCFLDIRSPGLGDTAMYLCATSRDSAYGADTQYFGPGTRLTVL.

The V call is TRBV5-1, the J call TRBJ2-5, with TRBD2 matching over 14 bases. Per germline, CDR1 SGHRS and CDR2 YFSETQ. V lost 4 bases, J lost 4 bases, and 6 bases stayed unmatched. CDR3 length: 16 residues. The CDR3 DNA reads as TGCGCCAGCAGCGGGGGACTAGCGGGAGTTGGAGAGACCCAGTACTTC. Its translation: CASSGGLAGVGETQYF.

The V gene is TRBV12-5, the J gene TRBJ2-7, with 7 nucleotides matching TRBD2. J gave up 2 bases and V 6 bases, and 10 bases lay outside the gene matches. CDR1 and CDR2 from the germline V gene are LGHNT and FRNRAP. The length of the CDR3 is 15 residues. CDR3 sequence: CASGPRLADAYEQYF. In DNA, the CDR3 is TGTGCTAGTGGCCCGCGACTAGCCGATGCCTACGAGCAGTACTTC.

This chain connects TRBV5-5 to TRBJ1-1; D unclear. V lost 6 bases, J lost 0 bases, and 9 bases lay in between. Germline lookup yields CDR1 SGHKS and CDR2 YYEKEE (reference sequence). This CDR3 has 13 residues. The CDR3 DNA follows: TGTGCCAGCACCTGGGAGGTGAACACTGAAGCTTTCTTT. It yields the protein CASTWEVNTEAFF. Drawing the rest from reference TRBV5-5 and TRBJ1-1, the complete variable domain is DAGVTQSPTHLIKTRGQQVTLRCSPISGHKSVSWYQQVLGQGPQFIFQYYEKEERGRGNFPDRFSARQFPNYSSELNVNALLLGDSALYLCASTWEVNTEAFFGQGTRLTVV.

J is TRBJ1-5 and V is TRBV4-3, with D possibly being TRBD1 (6 bases). CDR3 length equals 16 residues. V was trimmed by 0 bases and J by 7 bases, leaving 16 bases between them. Germline loops: CDR1 LGHNA, CDR2 YSLEER. CDR3 in DNA: TGCGCCAGCAGCCAAGATTTAGGGGGTATTAGGCAGCCCCAGCATTTT. The encoded protein is CASSQDLGGIRQPQHF.

This clonotype was found a few times. The V gene is TRBV3-1, the J gene TRBJ2-2, with D perhaps matching TRBD1 (5 bases). V lost 4 bases, J lost 4 bases, and 19 bases lay in between. Germline CDR1 reads LGHDT; CDR2 reads YNNKEL (reference sequence). This CDR3 contains 17 residues. CDR3: CASSLADRLTSTGELFF. CDR3 sequence (DNA): TGTGCCAGCAGCCTCGCTGACAGACTCACATCCACCGGGGAGCTGTTTTTT.

The chain joins TRBV11-2 to TRBJ2-2; a possible D gene is TRBD1 (5 bases). CDR1 is SGHAT and CDR2 is FQNNGV in the germline V gene. The V end was cut by 1 base, the J end by 4 bases, with 10 bases between. The CDR3 is made up of 15 amino acids. In DNA form, the CDR3 reads TGTGCCAGCAGCTTAGGGGGCATCTCCACCGGGGAGCTGTTTTTT. It yields the protein CASSLGGISTGELFF.

This clonotype was detected a few times. The chain recombines TRBV4-1 with TRBJ2-5, with D maybe TRBD2 (5 bases). V was pared by 1 base and J by 5 bases, with 17 bases between. This CDR3 has 16 residues. Germline-derived CDR1 and CDR2 are MGHRA and YSYEKL. The CDR3 bases are TGCGCCAGCAGCCAAGTGAGCGGCAGGTTCGGGGAGACCCAGTACTTC. Its translation: CASSQVSGRFGETQYF.

The chain combines TRBV20-1 with TRBJ1-1; 8 bases match TRBD1. CDR3 size: 14 residues. Germline assignment: CDR1 DFQATT and CDR2 SNEGSKA (reference sequence). J gave up 7 bases and V 0 bases, and 7 bases lay outside the gene matches. The DNA of the CDR3 is TGCAGTGCTAGAGAAACGGGACAGGATATTGAAGCTTTCTTT. Its translation is CSARETGQDIEAFF.